Listed here is a single T cell receptor (beta chain). Its antigen remains unidentified. Per the germline V gene, CDR1 is SGHTA and CDR2 is FQGNSA. This CDR3 comprises 14 residues. Trimming removed 2 bases at V and 3 bases at J, with 11 bases between. The sample comes from a study of cytomegalovirus exposure and HLA in healthy donors. Findings of the study overall: One later analysis reportedly identified an Asian-associated ancestry cluster that showed fewer N-insertions than the approximately 710-donor mean.

Amplification used 60 Vbeta primers and 13 Jbeta primers. Original analysis: Tens of millions of unique TCR beta chains, 10 million to 14 million shared, were counted in a later analysis. The repertoire was sequenced with immunoSEQ multiplex PCR; TCRdb's copy has only in-frame clones and lacks some. From that table come the V and J calls and clone size; the DNA was used to work out D and trimming. The table includes just over 150,000 clones, approximately 84% detected once. Sequenced input: PBMCs. This receptor was taken from a woman aged 18-35 years in good health and CMV-seronegative. The genes are TRBV7-2 and TRBJ2-7; D is possibly TRBD1 (5 bases). CDR3 amino acids: CASSLQGLGYEQYF. CDR3 in DNA: TGTGCCAGCAGCTTACAGGGTTTGGGCTACGAGCAGTACTTC.